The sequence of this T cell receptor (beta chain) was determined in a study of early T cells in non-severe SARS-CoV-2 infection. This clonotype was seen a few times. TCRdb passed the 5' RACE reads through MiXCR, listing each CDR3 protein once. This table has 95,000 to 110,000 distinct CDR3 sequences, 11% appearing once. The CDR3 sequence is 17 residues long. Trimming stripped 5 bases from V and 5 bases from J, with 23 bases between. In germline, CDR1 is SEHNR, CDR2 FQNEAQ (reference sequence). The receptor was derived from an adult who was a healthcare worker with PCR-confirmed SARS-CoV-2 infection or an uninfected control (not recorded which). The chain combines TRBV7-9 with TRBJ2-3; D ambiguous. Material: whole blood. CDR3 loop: CASSHSPNDHLGDTQYF. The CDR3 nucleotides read TGTGCCAGCAGCCACTCGCCGAACGACCACTTGGGAGATACGCAGTATTTT. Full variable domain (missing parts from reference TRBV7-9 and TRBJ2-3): DTGVSQNPRHKITKRGQNVTFRCDPISEHNRLYWYRQTLGQGPEFLTYFQNEAQLEKSRLLSDRFSAERPKGSFSTLEIQRTEQGDSAMYLCASSHSPNDHLGDTQYFGPGTRLTVL.